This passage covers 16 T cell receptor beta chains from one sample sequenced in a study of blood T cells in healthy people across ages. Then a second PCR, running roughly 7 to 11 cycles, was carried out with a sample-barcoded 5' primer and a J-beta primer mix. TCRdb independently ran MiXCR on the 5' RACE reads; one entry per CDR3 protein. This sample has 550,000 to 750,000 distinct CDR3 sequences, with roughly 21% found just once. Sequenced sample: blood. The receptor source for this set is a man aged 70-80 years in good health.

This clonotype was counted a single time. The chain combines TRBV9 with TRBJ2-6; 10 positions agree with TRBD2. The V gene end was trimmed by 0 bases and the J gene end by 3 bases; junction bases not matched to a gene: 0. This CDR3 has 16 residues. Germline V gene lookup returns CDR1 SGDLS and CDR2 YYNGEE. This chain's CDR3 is CASSVASGSGANVLTF. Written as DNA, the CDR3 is TGTGCCAGCAGCGTAGCTAGCGGGAGTGGGGCCAACGTCCTGACTTTC.

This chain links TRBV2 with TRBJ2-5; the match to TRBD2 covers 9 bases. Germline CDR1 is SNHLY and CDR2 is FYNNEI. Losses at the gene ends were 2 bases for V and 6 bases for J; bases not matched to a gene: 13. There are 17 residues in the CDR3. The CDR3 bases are TGTGCCAGCAGTGAACCTCTCTCGCGGGAGGGCCGAAAGACCCAGTACTTC. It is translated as CASSEPLSREGRKTQYF.

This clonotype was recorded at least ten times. The CDR3 bases are TGCAGTGCTAGAGTGCCCGGTGCAGATACGCAGTATTTT. The encoded protein is CSARVPGADTQYF. The chain has TRBV20-1 and TRBJ2-3; no clear D. CDR1 and CDR2 (germline): DFQATT, SNEGSKA (reference sequence). Trimming removed 1 base from V and 4 bases from J, with 9 bases in between. This CDR3 region has 13 residues.

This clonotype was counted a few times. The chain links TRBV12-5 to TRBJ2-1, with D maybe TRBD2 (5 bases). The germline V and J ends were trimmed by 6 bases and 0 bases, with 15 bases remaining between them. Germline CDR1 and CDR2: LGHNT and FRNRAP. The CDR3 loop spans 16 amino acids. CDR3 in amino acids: CASGIGWTGSYNEQFF. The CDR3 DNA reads TGTGCTAGTGGCATCGGGTGGACTGGCTCCTACAATGAGCAGTTCTTC.

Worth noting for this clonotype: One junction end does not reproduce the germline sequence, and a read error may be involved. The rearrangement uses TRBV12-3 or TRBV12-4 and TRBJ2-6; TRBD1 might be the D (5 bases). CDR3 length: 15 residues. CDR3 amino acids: CASSAYSGGANALTF. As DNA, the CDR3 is TGTGCCAGCAGTGCCTACTCCGGTGGGGCCAACGCCCTGACTTTC.

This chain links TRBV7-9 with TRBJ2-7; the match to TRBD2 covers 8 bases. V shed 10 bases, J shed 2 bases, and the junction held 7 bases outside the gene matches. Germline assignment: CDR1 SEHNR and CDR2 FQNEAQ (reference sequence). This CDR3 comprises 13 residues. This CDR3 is CAIETSAAYEQYF. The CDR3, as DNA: TGTGCCATAGAGACTAGCGCCGCCTACGAGCAGTACTTC.

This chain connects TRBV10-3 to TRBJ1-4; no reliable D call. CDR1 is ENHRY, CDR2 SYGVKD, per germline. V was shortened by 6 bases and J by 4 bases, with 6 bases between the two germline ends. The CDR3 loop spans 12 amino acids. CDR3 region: CAIRDINEKLFF. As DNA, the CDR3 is TGTGCCATCAGGGATATTAATGAAAAACTGTTTTTT.

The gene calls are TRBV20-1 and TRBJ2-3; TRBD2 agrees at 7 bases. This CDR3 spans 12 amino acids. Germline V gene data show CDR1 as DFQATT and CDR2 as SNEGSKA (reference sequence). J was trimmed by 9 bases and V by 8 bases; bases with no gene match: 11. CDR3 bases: TGCAGTAAAGAGTGGGGGGGAAAGACGCAGTATTTT. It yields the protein CSKEWGGKTQYF.

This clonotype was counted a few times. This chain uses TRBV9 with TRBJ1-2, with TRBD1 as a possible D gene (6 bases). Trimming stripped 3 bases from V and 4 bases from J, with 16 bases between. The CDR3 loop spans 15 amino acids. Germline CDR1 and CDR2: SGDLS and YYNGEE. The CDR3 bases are TGTGCCAGCAGCGCTCCCGAACAGGGAGTCTATGGCTACACCTTC. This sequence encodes CASSAPEQGVYGYTF.

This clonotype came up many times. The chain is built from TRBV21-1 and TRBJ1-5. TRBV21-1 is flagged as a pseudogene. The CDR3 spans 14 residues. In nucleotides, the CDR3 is TGTGCCAGCAGCCACCCAGATGGCAATCAGCCCCAGCATTTT. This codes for CASSHPDGNQPQHF.

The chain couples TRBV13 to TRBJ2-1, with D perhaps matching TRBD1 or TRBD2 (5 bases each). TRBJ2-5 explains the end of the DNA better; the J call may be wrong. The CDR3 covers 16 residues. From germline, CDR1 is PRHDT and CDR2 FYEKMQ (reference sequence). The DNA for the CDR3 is TGTGCCAGCAGCTCCCGCTCTAAGGGGCGCGGGGAGACCCAGTACTTC. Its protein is CASSSRSKGRGETQYF.

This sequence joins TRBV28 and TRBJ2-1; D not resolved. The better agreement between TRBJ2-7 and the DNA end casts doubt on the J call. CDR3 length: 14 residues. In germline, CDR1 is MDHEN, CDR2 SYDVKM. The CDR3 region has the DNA TGTGCAACAGCTTTTACCGGTGGCATTGACGAGCAGTACTTC. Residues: CATAFTGGIDEQYF.

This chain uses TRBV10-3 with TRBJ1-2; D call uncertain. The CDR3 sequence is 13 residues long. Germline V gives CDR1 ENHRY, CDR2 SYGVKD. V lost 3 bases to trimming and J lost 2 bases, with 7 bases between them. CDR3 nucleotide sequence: TGTGCCATCAGTGAAAACGGGAACTATGGCTACACCTTC. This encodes CAISENGNYGYTF.

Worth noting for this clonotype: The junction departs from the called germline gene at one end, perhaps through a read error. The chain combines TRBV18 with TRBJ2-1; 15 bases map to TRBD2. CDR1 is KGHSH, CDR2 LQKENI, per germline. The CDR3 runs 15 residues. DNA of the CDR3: TGTGCCAGCTCACCGGGACTAGCGGGAGGCAATGAGCGGTTCTTC. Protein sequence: CASSPGLAGGNERFF.

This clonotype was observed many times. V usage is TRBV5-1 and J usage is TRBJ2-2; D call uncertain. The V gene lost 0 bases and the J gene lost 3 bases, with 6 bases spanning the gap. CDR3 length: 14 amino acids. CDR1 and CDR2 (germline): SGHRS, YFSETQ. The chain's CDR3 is CASSLGADTGELFF. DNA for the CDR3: TGCGCCAGCAGCTTGGGGGCAGACACCGGGGAGCTGTTTTTT.

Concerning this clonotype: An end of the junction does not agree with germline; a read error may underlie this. The CDR3 loop reads CASSFQVITDAQYF. Written as DNA, the CDR3 is TGTGCCAGCAGCTTCCAGGTGATCACAGATGCGCAGTATTTT. The rearrangement joins TRBV3-1 to TRBJ2-3; unclear D gene. Germline lookup yields CDR1 LGHDT and CDR2 YNNKEL (reference sequence). The CDR3 has 14 amino acids.